This paragraph reports one TCR beta chain. The source of the sample is a study of blood T cell repertoires in COVID-19. Turning to the study itself: The origin of the acute and convalescent COVID-19 samples was the United States, Italy and Spain. The cDNA or gDNA used as material had been derived from T cells, B-cell-depleted T cells, or PBMCs.

As processed by the authors: For nucleated cells, counts were estimated from reference gene primer amplification. TCRdb's table, derived via immunoSEQ multiplex PCR, lists solely in-frame clones and lacks some. That table is the source of V, J and clone size, and D and trimming were worked out from the DNA. The data show 55,000 to 80,000 clones, more than 60% seen once. The sequence was obtained from a man aged 55 to 70 with acute or convalescent COVID-19. What was sequenced was peripheral blood.

CDR3 amino acids: CASSPGLAAHNEQFF. Here the CDR3 DNA reads TGTGCCAGCAGCCCCGGACTAGCGGCTCACAATGAGCAGTTCTTC. The chain recombines TRBV7-3 with TRBJ2-1; 10 bases are a match to TRBD2. The CDR3 loop spans 15 amino acids. With V trimmed by 5 bases and J by 5 bases, 6 bases remained unmatched. Per the germline V gene, CDR1 is SGHTA and CDR2 is FQGTGA.